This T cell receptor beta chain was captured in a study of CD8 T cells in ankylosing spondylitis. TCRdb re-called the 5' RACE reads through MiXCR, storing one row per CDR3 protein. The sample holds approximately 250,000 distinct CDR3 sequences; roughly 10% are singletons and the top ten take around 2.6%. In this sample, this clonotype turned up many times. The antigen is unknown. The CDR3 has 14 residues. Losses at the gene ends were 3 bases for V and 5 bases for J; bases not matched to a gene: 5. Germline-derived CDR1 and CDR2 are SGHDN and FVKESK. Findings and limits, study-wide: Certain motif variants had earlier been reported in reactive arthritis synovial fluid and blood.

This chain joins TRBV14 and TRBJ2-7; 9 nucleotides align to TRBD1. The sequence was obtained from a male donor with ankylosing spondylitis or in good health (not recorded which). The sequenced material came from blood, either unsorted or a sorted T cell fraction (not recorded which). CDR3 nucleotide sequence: TGTGCCAGCAGCCAGGGGACAGGGTCCCACGAGCAGTACTTC. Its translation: CASSQGTGSHEQYF.